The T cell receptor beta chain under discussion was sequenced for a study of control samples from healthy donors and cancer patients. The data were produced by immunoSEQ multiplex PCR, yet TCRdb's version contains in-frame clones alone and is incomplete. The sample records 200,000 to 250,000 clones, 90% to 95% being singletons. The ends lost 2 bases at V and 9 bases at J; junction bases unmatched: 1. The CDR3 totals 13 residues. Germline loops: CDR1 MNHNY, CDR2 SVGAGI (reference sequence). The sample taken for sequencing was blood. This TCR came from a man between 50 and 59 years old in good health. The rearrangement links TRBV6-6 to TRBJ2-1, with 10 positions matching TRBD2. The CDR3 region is CASSYVAGGEQFF. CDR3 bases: TGTGCCAGCAGTTACGTAGCGGGAGGTGAGCAGTTCTTC.